Listed below are T cell receptor beta chains from one sample, sequenced in a study of cytomegalovirus exposure and HLA in healthy donors. The table came from immunoSEQ multiplex PCR; TCRdb's copy has only in-frame clones and leaves some out. This table holds around 300,000 clones, roughly two thirds found once. Input material: PBMCs. Every receptor here comes from a female donor in good health and CMV-seronegative. Each CDR3 is given with its conserved first and last residue. Each record gives: J gene, V gene, clone size, D gene, CDR3 length, CDR3 DNA, CDR3 protein. D genes are given only for firm matches. Clone size is stated in some rows and not others, as once, few, many or a class when expanded.

J: TRBJ2-5; V: TRBV27; size: NA; D: NA; length: 12; DNA: TGTGCCAGCAGAGCCTCGGGGGAGACCCAGTACTTC; CDR3: CASRASGETQYF
J: TRBJ1-1; V: TRBV28; size: NA; D: NA; length: 15; DNA: TGTGCTCTGGAGGAAATAGGAAATGTGAACACTGAAGCTTTCTTT; CDR3: CALEEIGNVNTEAFF
J: TRBJ2-7; V: TRBV5-1; size: NA; D: NA; length: 13; DNA: TGCGCCAGCAGACGAAGCGTAGTCTACGAGCAGTACTTC; CDR3: CASRRSVVYEQYF
J: TRBJ1-5; V: TRBV7-9; size: NA; D: TRBD1; length: 17; DNA: TGTGCCAGCAGCTATGGCGACAGGGGAGGGGACAATCAGCCCCAGCATTTT; CDR3: CASSYGDRGGDNQPQHF
J: TRBJ1-1; V: TRBV28; size: NA; D: NA; length: 15; DNA: TGTGCCAGCATCAAGCCTCGAACAGGAAACACTGAAGCTTTCTTT; CDR3: CASIKPRTGNTEAFF
J: TRBJ2-7; V: TRBV11-2; size: NA; D: NA; length: 12; DNA: TGTGCCAGCAGCTCCCGTTCCTACGAGCAGTACTTC; CDR3: CASSSRSYEQYF
J: TRBJ1-2; V: TRBV2; size: NA; D: NA; length: 14; DNA: TGTGCCAGCAGTGAGGGCAGATCTAACTATGGCTACACCTTC; CDR3: CASSEGRSNYGYTF
J: TRBJ1-3; V: TRBV11-2; size: few; D: NA; length: 13; DNA: TGTGCCAGCAGCCCTAGGGCTGGGGGCTATTCGGATTTT; CDR3: CASSPRAGGYSDF
J: TRBJ2-1; V: TRBV19; size: NA; D: NA; length: 15; DNA: TGTGCCAGTAGTCCCTTCTTCGGCTCCTACAATGAGCAGTTCTTC; CDR3: CASSPFFGSYNEQFF
J: TRBJ2-1; V: TRBV6-1; size: once; D: NA; length: 15; DNA: TGTGCCAGCAGCGGGTCGACAGTCAGTTACTTTGAGCAGTTCTTC; CDR3: CASSGSTVSYFEQFF
J: TRBJ2-7; V: TRBV20-1; size: NA; D: NA; length: 11; DNA: TGCAGTGCTAGAGGAGGGTACGAGCAGTACTTC; CDR3: CSARGGYEQYF
J: TRBJ2-3; V: TRBV19; size: NA; D: NA; length: 15; DNA: TGTGCCAGTAGCTTGGACCTTGGAGGGGCAGATACGCAGTATTTT; CDR3: CASSLDLGGADTQYF
J: TRBJ1-5; V: TRBV2; size: NA; D: TRBD1; length: 14; DNA: TGTGCCAGCAGGGGACAGGGGGTATATCAGCCCCAGCATTTT; CDR3: CASRGQGVYQPQHF
J: TRBJ1-2; V: TRBV6-5; size: NA; D: NA; length: 14; DNA: TGTGCCAGCAGCCCACGGCAGGGTAACTATGGCTACACCTTC; CDR3: CASSPRQGNYGYTF
J: TRBJ1-1; V: TRBV7-9; size: NA; D: TRBD1; length: 18; DNA: TGTGCCAGCAGCTCTCCGGGGGGACAGGGGGCAAAGCTCACTGAAGCTTTCTTT; CDR3: CASSSPGGQGAKLTEAFF
J: TRBJ2-3; V: TRBV10-3; size: NA; D: NA; length: 12; DNA: TGTGCCATCTCTGGGGGGTCAGATACGCAGTATTTT; CDR3: CAISGGSDTQYF
J: TRBJ2-3; V: TRBV5-4; size: NA; D: NA; length: 17; DNA: TGTGCCAGCAGCTTGCAACCAAGCGGGTCTAGCACAGATACGCAGTATTTT; CDR3: CASSLQPSGSSTDTQYF
J: TRBJ1-1; V: TRBV7-9; size: few; D: NA; length: 12; DNA: TGTGCCAGCAGCTCGGGAGAGATAGCCTTTATTTTT; CDR3: CASSSGEIAFIF
J: TRBJ2-5; V: TRBV5-5; size: NA; D: TRBD2; length: 14; DNA: TGTGCCAGCAGCTTGAGTAGCGGGAGGGAGACCCAGTACTTC; CDR3: CASSLSSGRETQYF
J: TRBJ2-3; V: TRBV2; size: once; D: NA; length: 15; DNA: TGTGCCAGCGAGGCCAATGGAGTCCCTGGGGATACGCAGTATTTT; CDR3: CASEANGVPGDTQYF
J: TRBJ2-7; V: TRBV27; size: few; D: TRBD2; length: 13; DNA: TGTGCCAGCGGCCGGACTAGCGGGTACGAGCAGTACTTC; CDR3: CASGRTSGYEQYF
J: TRBJ2-5; V: TRBV28; size: NA; D: NA; length: 14; DNA: TGTGCCAGCAGTAGAGACAGAAGCCAAGAGACCCAGTACTTC; CDR3: CASSRDRSQETQYF
J: TRBJ2-3; V: TRBV7-3; size: NA; D: NA; length: 15; DNA: TGTGCCAGCAGCTTCTTGGGGCAGAGCACAGATACGCAGTATTTT; CDR3: CASSFLGQSTDTQYF
J: TRBJ2-1; V: TRBV4-2; size: NA; D: NA; length: 15; DNA: TGTGCCAGCAGCCAGGGCGCTTGGGCGCCCAATGAGCAGTTCTTC; CDR3: CASSQGAWAPNEQFF
J: TRBJ2-5; V: TRBV6-1; size: once; D: TRBD1; length: 14; DNA: TGTGCCAGCAGTGGGACAGGGGGCTTACAGACCCAGTACTTC; CDR3: CASSGTGGLQTQYF
J: TRBJ2-7; V: TRBV10-2; size: NA; D: TRBD2; length: 14; DNA: TGCGCCAGCAGTTTTAGCGGGAGGGCTTCCGAGCAGTACTTC; CDR3: CASSFSGRASEQYF
J: TRBJ2-1; V: TRBV19; size: NA; D: TRBD1; length: 15; DNA: TGTGCCAGTAGTATACAGGACAGGACTTACAATGAGCAGTTCTTC; CDR3: CASSIQDRTYNEQFF
J: TRBJ2-7; V: TRBV5-1; size: NA; D: TRBD1; length: 14; DNA: TGCGCCAGCAGCTTGGGGGACAGGGCCCACGAGCAGTACTTC; CDR3: CASSLGDRAHEQYF
J: TRBJ2-3; V: TRBV7-9; size: once; D: NA; length: 16; DNA: TGTGCCAGCAGCGGAGAAGGAGGGCCGAGGACAGATACGCAGTATTTT; CDR3: CASSGEGGPRTDTQYF
J: TRBJ2-3; V: TRBV10-3; size: few; D: TRBD1; length: 19; DNA: TGTGCCATCAGTGACGTCCGGGACAGGGGATGGTCGAACACAGATACGCAGTATTTT; CDR3: CAISDVRDRGWSNTDTQYF
J: TRBJ1-2; V: TRBV7-2; size: few; D: NA; length: 16; DNA: TGTGCCAGCAGCTCGCCAATCAGGGCAGGTTCCTATGGCTACACCTTC; CDR3: CASSSPIRAGSYGYTF
J: TRBJ2-1; V: TRBV7-9; size: NA; D: TRBD1; length: 16; DNA: TGTGCCAGCAGGCAACAGGGACAGGGGGCGTACAATGAGCAGTTCTTC; CDR3: CASRQQGQGAYNEQFF
J: TRBJ2-1; V: TRBV2; size: few; D: NA; length: 15; DNA: TGTGCCAGCAGGAGTACAGGTATCTCCTACAATGAGCAGTTCTTC; CDR3: CASRSTGISYNEQFF
J: TRBJ2-7; V: TRBV30; size: NA; D: NA; length: 12; DNA: TGTGCCTGGAGTCGGGATCTGGGCGAGCAGTACTTC; CDR3: CAWSRDLGEQYF
J: TRBJ1-2; V: TRBV5-6; size: few; D: NA; length: 13; DNA: TGTGCCAGCAGCCAGGACAGAAACTATGGCTACACCTTC; CDR3: CASSQDRNYGYTF
J: TRBJ2-2; V: TRBV10-3; size: NA; D: TRBD2; length: 17; DNA: TGTGCCATCCGACTAGCCGGACCCTCTAAGAACACCGGGGAGCTGTTTTTT; CDR3: CAIRLAGPSKNTGELFF
J: TRBJ1-1; V: TRBV5-4; size: NA; D: NA; length: 14; DNA: TGTGCCAGCAGCTTACTGACAGAGAACACTGAAGCTTTCTTT; CDR3: CASSLLTENTEAFF